This TCR beta chain was obtained from a study of T-cell reconstitution after alpha-beta-depleted transplantation in children. CDR3 length: 15 amino acids. V lost 3 bases, J lost 4 bases, and 12 bases lay in between. The V gene's germline CDR1 is SGHTA and CDR2 FQGTGA. Unique molecular identifiers were incorporated during preparation of the TCRbeta library. TCRdb reanalysed the PCR reads using MiXCR and keeps one entry per CDR3 protein. The data contain 350,000 to 400,000 distinct CDR3 sequences, 20% of them singletons. The rearrangement joins TRBV7-3 to TRBJ2-2; D may be TRBD1 (6 bases). This sample comprised PBMCs from the stem cell graft donor, obtained from the stem cell graft. This TCR was sampled from a human donor who donated a stem cell graft to a child with acute myeloid leukemia. CDR3 sequence: CASSLGRGGTGELFF. CDR3 sequence (DNA): TGTGCCAGCAGCTTGGGGAGAGGGGGCACCGGGGAGCTGTTTTTT. The full variable domain, completed using reference TRBV7-3 and TRBJ2-2, is GAGVSQTPSNKVTEKGKYVELRCDPISGHTALYWYRQSLGQGPEFLIYFQGTGAADDSGLPNDRFFAVRPEGSVSTLKIQRTERGDSAVYLCASSLGRGGTGELFFGEGSRLTVL.